A selection of T cell receptor beta chains follows, all from one sample in a study of blood T cell repertoires in COVID-19. TCRdb keeps only in-frame clones here, not all; method: immunoSEQ multiplex PCR. The data show about 160,000 clones, with 65% to 85% seen just once and about 5.7% held by the top ten. Input material: PBMCs or T cells enriched from blood (not recorded which). The origin of the receptors is a woman between 35 and 50 years old with acute COVID-19. Each CDR3 is given without its conserved first and last residue. Each record gives: J gene, D gene, CDR3 length, V gene, CDR3 protein. D genes are given only for firm matches.

j_call: TRBJ1-1; d_call: -; cdr3_length: 11; v_call: TRBV11-2; cdr3_aa: ASSLVSGTEAF
j_call: TRBJ1-1; d_call: TRBD1; cdr3_length: 12; v_call: TRBV6-5; cdr3_aa: ASIRTGSYTEAF
j_call: TRBJ2-7; d_call: -; cdr3_length: 12; v_call: TRBV18; cdr3_aa: ASSGGSGPLEQY
j_call: TRBJ2-4; d_call: -; cdr3_length: 13; v_call: TRBV18; cdr3_aa: ASSPQGAAKNIQY
j_call: TRBJ2-1; d_call: TRBD2; cdr3_length: 12; v_call: TRBV7-3; cdr3_aa: ASSTSGSASEQF
j_call: TRBJ2-7; d_call: TRBD2; cdr3_length: 13; v_call: TRBV6-5; cdr3_aa: ASSTASGNQYEQY
j_call: TRBJ2-1; d_call: -; cdr3_length: 10; v_call: TRBV7-2; cdr3_aa: ASSLKLNEQF
j_call: TRBJ2-6; d_call: TRBD1; cdr3_length: 16; v_call: TRBV18; cdr3_aa: ASSPSDRGSSGANVLT
j_call: TRBJ2-2; d_call: -; cdr3_length: 13; v_call: TRBV7-6; cdr3_aa: ASSLGNGRAGELF
j_call: TRBJ2-7; d_call: TRBD2; cdr3_length: 12; v_call: TRBV11-1; cdr3_aa: ASSPWTSGSEQY
j_call: TRBJ1-3; d_call: -; cdr3_length: 13; v_call: TRBV10-3; cdr3_aa: AISEGTNPGNTIY
j_call: TRBJ2-1; d_call: TRBD2; cdr3_length: 12; v_call: TRBV7-8; cdr3_aa: ASSLTSGSNEQF
j_call: TRBJ2-1; d_call: TRBD2; cdr3_length: 13; v_call: TRBV19; cdr3_aa: ASSDRLAPHNEQF
j_call: TRBJ2-2; d_call: -; cdr3_length: 13; v_call: TRBV19; cdr3_aa: ASSIGGIDTGELF
j_call: TRBJ2-3; d_call: TRBD2; cdr3_length: 14; v_call: TRBV18; cdr3_aa: ASSPGLAGDFDTQY
j_call: TRBJ1-6; d_call: -; cdr3_length: 17; v_call: TRBV7-2; cdr3_aa: ASSIPDSRPQLYNSPLH
j_call: TRBJ2-2; d_call: TRBD2; cdr3_length: 13; v_call: TRBV5-1; cdr3_aa: ASSFTSGDTGELF
j_call: TRBJ2-1; d_call: TRBD2; cdr3_length: 13; v_call: TRBV11-1; cdr3_aa: ASSSGLADYNEQF
j_call: TRBJ2-7; d_call: TRBD1; cdr3_length: 15; v_call: TRBV2; cdr3_aa: ASSPGTGGLYAYEQY
j_call: TRBJ2-1; d_call: TRBD2; cdr3_length: 13; v_call: TRBV15; cdr3_aa: ATSRELAGLDEQF
j_call: TRBJ2-3; d_call: -; cdr3_length: 12; v_call: TRBV9; cdr3_aa: ASSGTLDTDTQY
j_call: TRBJ1-6; d_call: TRBD1; cdr3_length: 14; v_call: TRBV6-1; cdr3_aa: ASSEISGTGGSPLH
j_call: TRBJ2-1; d_call: TRBD1; cdr3_length: 12; v_call: TRBV3-1/TRBV3-2; cdr3_aa: ASSLGQGRNEQF
j_call: TRBJ1-1; d_call: -; cdr3_length: 12; v_call: TRBV11-3; cdr3_aa: ASSLAGENTEAF
j_call: TRBJ2-7; d_call: -; cdr3_length: 12; v_call: TRBV13; cdr3_aa: ASSSADAGFEQY
j_call: TRBJ2-5; d_call: -; cdr3_length: 14; v_call: TRBV30; cdr3_aa: AWSVLGQGRTKTQY
j_call: TRBJ2-3; d_call: -; cdr3_length: 13; v_call: TRBV25-1; cdr3_aa: ASSETGGSTDTQY
j_call: TRBJ2-7; d_call: TRBD2; cdr3_length: 14; v_call: TRBV5-6; cdr3_aa: ASSYGTSGRAYEQY
j_call: TRBJ1-6; d_call: -; cdr3_length: 11; v_call: TRBV3-1/TRBV3-2; cdr3_aa: ASSPRTRSPLH
j_call: TRBJ1-3; d_call: TRBD1; cdr3_length: 13; v_call: TRBV12-5; cdr3_aa: ASGPSGGSGNTIY
j_call: TRBJ2-7; d_call: TRBD2; cdr3_length: 14; v_call: TRBV6-1; cdr3_aa: ASSEATLAGVGEQY
j_call: TRBJ1-2; d_call: -; cdr3_length: 13; v_call: TRBV5-6; cdr3_aa: ASSSTRGDRGGYT
j_call: TRBJ2-3; d_call: TRBD2; cdr3_length: 13; v_call: TRBV28; cdr3_aa: ASSLSRGGTDTQY
j_call: TRBJ2-5; d_call: -; cdr3_length: 12; v_call: TRBV5-6; cdr3_aa: ASSSPTGRETQY
j_call: TRBJ1-1; d_call: -; cdr3_length: 11; v_call: TRBV25-1; cdr3_aa: ASSSRGQSEAF
j_call: TRBJ2-7; d_call: TRBD2; cdr3_length: 12; v_call: TRBV2; cdr3_aa: ASRLAGGSYEQY
j_call: TRBJ2-1; d_call: -; cdr3_length: 13; v_call: TRBV4-1; cdr3_aa: ASSQLRGARNEQF
j_call: TRBJ2-2; d_call: TRBD2; cdr3_length: 16; v_call: TRBV4-2; cdr3_aa: ASSRALGSGRPTGELF
j_call: TRBJ1-4; d_call: -; cdr3_length: 12; v_call: TRBV25-1; cdr3_aa: ASSDRGVGEKLF
j_call: TRBJ2-3; d_call: TRBD2; cdr3_length: 13; v_call: TRBV7-9; cdr3_aa: ASSFELAGPEPQY
j_call: TRBJ1-2; d_call: TRBD1; cdr3_length: 12; v_call: TRBV5-8; cdr3_aa: ASSSDRGGYGYT